A selection of T cell receptor beta chains follows, all from one sample in a study of patients and donors after allogeneic stem cell transplantation. A single record per CDR3 protein comes from TCRdb applying MiXCR to the RT-PCR reads. The top ten clones hold roughly 30% of a sample with about 110,000 distinct CDR3 sequences, roughly 35% of them seen once. The sequenced sample consisted of blood, either unsorted or a sorted T cell fraction (not recorded which). These receptors originate from a human donor who was either an allogeneic HSCT recipient or a stem cell or donor lymphocyte infusion donor (not recorded which). It is not recorded whose cells these are; they may come from a transplant donor. Each CDR3 is given with its conserved first and last residue. D genes are given only for firm matches. The size entry is marked missing in some rows and otherwise reads once, few, many or a size class.

NA,TRBV28,TRBD1,TRBJ2-1,TGTGCCAGCAACCTCCGGACAGGGCGTTACAATGAGCAGTTCTTC,CASNLRTGRYNEQFF
NA,TRBV3-1,NA,TRBJ2-2,TGTGCCAGCAGCCAAGATCTGGCCCCAGGGGCCGGGGAGCTGTTTTTT,CASSQDLAPGAGELFF
once,TRBV4-3,TRBD1,TRBJ1-1,TGCGCCAGCAGCCAATGGGACAGGGCCAACACTGAAGCTTTCTTT,CASSQWDRANTEAFF
few,TRBV20-1,NA,TRBJ2-7,TGCAGTGCGCTTCCGGGACAACTTAACTACGAGCAGTACTTC,CSALPGQLNYEQYF
few,TRBV20-1,TRBD1,TRBJ1-2,TGCAGTGCTGCCGACAGGGGGCAGGGGAGCTATGGCTACACCTTC,CSAADRGQGSYGYTF
few,TRBV29-1,NA,TRBJ1-1,TGCAGCGTTGAACATGTTACGGCAGCTTTCTTT,CSVEHVTAAFF
NA,TRBV25-1,NA,TRBJ2-1,TGTGCCAGCAGTGCTAGTTGGCGAGACACTGAGCAGTTCTTC,CASSASWRDTEQFF
NA,TRBV7-3,TRBD1,TRBJ1-4,TGTGCCAGCAGCTTAAGGCAATGGGACAGGGCCCCAACTAATGAAAAACTGTTTTTT,CASSLRQWDRAPTNEKLFF
NA,TRBV6-2/TRBV6-3,NA,TRBJ1-1,TGTGCCAGCCGAAGACAGCCCCTCCAGAACACTGAAGCTTTCTTT,CASRRQPLQNTEAFF
NA,TRBV6-4,NA,TRBJ2-7,TGTGCCAGCAGTGACAGGGGGAACTACGAGCAGTACTTC,CASSDRGNYEQYF
NA,TRBV15,TRBD2,TRBJ2-2,TGTGCCACCAGCAGAGGGCCGGGAGGGCGCGGCACCGGGGAGCTGTTTTTT,CATSRGPGGRGTGELFF
NA,TRBV10-3,NA,TRBJ1-6,TGTGCCATCAGTGAGAGAGGGAGCTCCTATAATTCACCCCTCCACTTT,CAISERGSSYNSPLHF
NA,TRBV20-1,NA,TRBJ1-4,TGCAGTGCTAGAGGTCGACCCGGGGAAAAACTGTTTTTT,CSARGRPGEKLFF
NA,TRBV6-6,NA,TRBJ1-5,TGTGCCAGCACGCTACGAAATAGCAATCAGCCCCAGCATTTT,CASTLRNSNQPQHF
few,TRBV20-1,TRBD1,TRBJ2-7,TGCAGTGCTAGGGCTGACAGGGACGAGCAGTACTTC,CSARADRDEQYF
few,TRBV24-1,NA,TRBJ1-5,TGTGCCACCAGTGACGCTCGACAGGCTAATCAGCCCCAGCATTTT,CATSDARQANQPQHF
NA,TRBV11-3,TRBD2,TRBJ2-1,TGTGCCAGCAGCTTGGGACTAGACAATGAGCAGTTCTTC,CASSLGLDNEQFF
NA,TRBV6-2/TRBV6-3,TRBD1,TRBJ1-5,TGTGCCAGCAGTTACATGACCACAGGGGCGAGAGTTCAGCCCCAGCATTTT,CASSYMTTGARVQPQHF
NA,TRBV11-3,NA,TRBJ2-7,TGTGCCAGCAGCTTAGATCCGGCGGCGGTGTACGAGCAGTACTTC,CASSLDPAAVYEQYF
NA,TRBV28,NA,TRBJ2-1,TGTGCCAGCAGCACCTCCGGGGTTAGGCAGTTCTTC,CASSTSGVRQFF
NA,TRBV7-3,NA,TRBJ2-1,TGTGCCAGCAGCTCATACCCGGGTTCCTACAATGAGCAGTTCTTC,CASSSYPGSYNEQFF
NA,TRBV6-2/TRBV6-3,TRBD2,TRBJ2-5,TGTGCCAGCAGTTCCCAGACTAGCCAAGAAGAGACCCAGTACTTC,CASSSQTSQEETQYF
few,TRBV27,NA,TRBJ1-2,TGTGCCAGCAGTTTATCGTTCGGAGGCCCCTTTCACACCTTC,CASSLSFGGPFHTF
few,TRBV4-3,NA,TRBJ1-4,TGCGCCAGCAGCCGAAGCCCAAGGTGGGGAGGAGCAACTAATGAAAAACTGTTTTTT,CASSRSPRWGGATNEKLFF
few,TRBV6-6,NA,TRBJ2-1,TGTGCCAGCAGTTACGTCAAGGACCTGTTTAGCACAGGCAATGAGCAGTTCTTC,CASSYVKDLFSTGNEQFF
few,TRBV6-2/TRBV6-3,TRBD2,TRBJ2-1,TGTGCCAGCAGTTTACGGGCGACTAGCGGGGCTCTCTACAATGAGCAGTTCTTC,CASSLRATSGALYNEQFF
NA,TRBV9,TRBD1,TRBJ1-3,TGTGCCAGCAGCGCGACAGGGCATAGCTCTGGAAACACCATATATTTT,CASSATGHSSGNTIYF
few,TRBV12-3/TRBV12-4,NA,TRBJ2-5,TGTGCCAGCACCGCGGGGGAGACCCAGTACTTC,CASTAGETQYF
NA,TRBV7-2,NA,TRBJ2-5,TGTGCCAGCAGCTTGGTGGTTTCTGGAGAGACCCAGTACTTC,CASSLVVSGETQYF
few,TRBV12-3/TRBV12-4,TRBD1,TRBJ1-5,TGTGCCAGCAGTCATGGGACAGGCAATCAGCCCCAGCATTTT,CASSHGTGNQPQHF
few,TRBV12-3/TRBV12-4,NA,TRBJ1-2,TGTGCCAGCAGTCCGCGCCACTTCTGGGACTATGGCTACACCTTC,CASSPRHFWDYGYTF
NA,TRBV20-1,NA,TRBJ1-5,TGCAGTGCTAGGACAGACCCGAATCAGCCCCAGCATTTT,CSARTDPNQPQHF
NA,TRBV12-3/TRBV12-4,NA,TRBJ2-1,TGTGCCAGCAGTTTCCTTGGCGGGCACAATGAGCAGTTCTTC,CASSFLGGHNEQFF
NA,TRBV7-2,NA,TRBJ1-3,TGTGCCAGCAGCTTAAGTTTGACAGCGGGAAACACCATATATTTT,CASSLSLTAGNTIYF
few,TRBV11-2,NA,TRBJ1-1,TGTGCCAGCAGCTTAAGTCCGGGGGTTGAAGCTTTCTTT,CASSLSPGVEAFF
few,TRBV12-3/TRBV12-4,TRBD2,TRBJ2-4,TGTGCCAGCAGGAGTGACAGCGGGGGGGCCAAAAACATTCAGTACTTC,CASRSDSGGAKNIQYF
NA,TRBV29-1,NA,TRBJ1-1,TGCAGCGTGCTAGGGAACACTGAAGCTTTCTTT,CSVLGNTEAFF
NA,TRBV28,TRBD1,TRBJ1-3,TGTGCCAGCAGTCCAGGGGGCAATGGAAACACCATATATTTT,CASSPGGNGNTIYF
NA,TRBV29-1,NA,TRBJ2-1,TGCAGCGTTGGGGTTGATGAGCAGTTCTTC,CSVGVDEQFF
once,TRBV4-3,TRBD2,TRBJ2-5,TGCGCCAGCAGCGCAAGGACTAGTACGGAGACCCAGTACTTC,CASSARTSTETQYF
NA,TRBV12-3/TRBV12-4,NA,TRBJ2-1,TGTGCCAGCAGGACCGCCAGCGGGTCTTACAATGAGCAGTTCTTC,CASRTASGSYNEQFF
NA,TRBV28,NA,TRBJ2-1,TGTGCCAGCAGGAGGACCCCCCATGAGCAGTTCTTC,CASRRTPHEQFF
NA,TRBV28,NA,TRBJ1-4,TGTGCCAGCAGTTTAGTCCCGCGAAAACTGTTTTTT,CASSLVPRKLFF
many,TRBV7-9,TRBD1,TRBJ1-2,TGTGCCAGCAGGCCCCCCTTTGGACAGGCCGACTTCTATGGCTACACCTTC,CASRPPFGQADFYGYTF
NA,TRBV27,TRBD2,TRBJ2-7,TGTGCCAGCAAAAAAGCGGGACTCGACGAGCAGTACTTC,CASKKAGLDEQYF
NA,TRBV20-1,NA,TRBJ2-5,TGCAGTGCTACCCCGGGGAAAGAGACCCAGTACTTC,CSATPGKETQYF
NA,TRBV30,TRBD1,TRBJ2-1,TGTGCCTGGACGGGACAGGGCCGCAATGAGCAGTTCTTC,CAWTGQGRNEQFF
few,TRBV27,NA,TRBJ1-1,TGTGCCAGCAGTTTTTTGGGTGAGGAAGCTTTCTTT,CASSFLGEEAFF
NA,TRBV20-1,TRBD2,TRBJ2-7,TGCAGTGCCCGAGCGGGAGTCTACGAGCAGTACTTC,CSARAGVYEQYF
few,TRBV9,NA,TRBJ1-3,TGTGCCAGCAGCCGCCTCCGAGACAGCCGAGGAAACACCATATATTTT,CASSRLRDSRGNTIYF
few,TRBV7-9,NA,TRBJ2-5,TGTGCCAGCAGCTTAGACCAACAAGAGACCCAGTACTTC,CASSLDQQETQYF
NA,TRBV18,NA,TRBJ1-4,TGTGCCAGCTCAAAAACAGGAACTAATGAAAAACTGTTTTTT,CASSKTGTNEKLFF
NA,TRBV6-1,TRBD2,TRBJ2-1,TGTGCCAGCAAGCTACTAGCGTATCCCTACAATGAGCAGTTCTTC,CASKLLAYPYNEQFF
many,TRBV20-1,NA,TRBJ1-6,TGCAGTGCTAGGGCCGGACGGCTTAATTCACCCCTCCACTTT,CSARAGRLNSPLHF
few,TRBV20-1,NA,TRBJ1-2,TGCAGTGCTGTCTTGCCGGGTGGTTATGGCTACACCTTC,CSAVLPGGYGYTF